The clone carrying this TCR beta chain was observed many times. Its antigen is not identified. V dropped 0 bases and J dropped 2 bases, with 8 bases sitting between them. The CDR3 is 14 residues long. Germline loops: CDR1 LGHNA, CDR2 YNFKEQ. Unique molecular identifiers were attached to individual cDNA molecules during library preparation. TCRdb itself ran the RACE reads through MiXCR, one entry per CDR3 protein. The table includes 300,000 to 400,000 distinct CDR3 sequences, around 5.5% detected once. This sample was taken from a study of human T cells and chemical hapten exposure. Overall study context: All patients underwent weekly scalp dosing with diphenylcyclopropenone for the full roughly 24-week study. Minor volume differences among pooled libraries chiefly drove per-sample TCR yield variation.

Regarding the study as a whole: Alopecia affecting every donor means their immune response may not match healthy people's.

Time point reported: pre-sensitization, week 0. Treatment meaning: therapeutic diphenylcyclopropenone sensitization with weekly scalp DPC. The rearrangement uses TRBV4-2 and TRBJ2-7, with D perhaps TRBD2 (6 bases). This receptor was taken from a woman in her 50s with alopecia areata. Some clones in this sample may be carry-over from other donors' samples. The sample here was whole blood, taken in connection with sensitization to the hapten diphenylcyclopropenone (DPC). CDR3 protein: CASSQDSGPYEQYF. CDR3 sequence (DNA): TGTGCCAGCAGCCAAGATAGCGGACCCTACGAGCAGTACTTC.